This T cell receptor (beta chain) was profiled in a study of T-cell memory formation after mild COVID-19. Study context: The TCR clusters were mostly specific to one donor.

Concerning this clonotype itself: Antigen: not known.

The TCR alpha and TCR beta cDNA libraries, bearing sample barcodes and UMIs, were generated by 5'RACE using constant-segment primers. TCRdb ran MiXCR on the 5' RACE reads and lists one entry per CDR3 protein. The data contain hundreds of thousands of distinct CDR3 sequences, roughly 18% of them singletons. Regarding the study as a whole: Among contracting clones, CD4+ were mainly CM/EM and CD8+ enriched in EMRA. In second-wave clones peaking day 37, SARS-CoV-2 specificity remained unconfirmed.

Sequencing input: PBMCs or a T cell subset sorted from them (not recorded which). The TCR was taken from an adult woman who had mild COVID-19 (a few samples of this study predate the infection). Cell type and time point are not known.

CDR3 loop: CASSKGGVAKNIQYF. As DNA, the CDR3 is TGTGCCAGCAGCAAAGGGGGGGTGGCCAAAAACATTCAGTACTTC. This chain links TRBV7-9 with TRBJ2-4, with D tentatively TRBD2 (7 bases). There are 15 residues in the CDR3. Germline V gives CDR1 SEHNR, CDR2 FQNEAQ (reference sequence). V shed 5 bases and J shed 1 base, with 12 bases lying between them.